The 10 T cell receptor beta chains in this list originate from one sample, sequenced in a study of early T cells in non-severe SARS-CoV-2 infection. TCRdb recomputed calls from the 5' RACE reads with MiXCR, one row per CDR3 protein. The sample lists some 49,000 distinct CDR3 sequences; around 11% were seen once. The source material was whole blood. The receptor source for this set is an adult who was a healthcare worker with PCR-confirmed SARS-CoV-2 infection or an uninfected control (not recorded which).

This clonotype was found a few times. The J gene is TRBJ1-2, the V gene TRBV7-9; the D is unclear. V shed 2 bases and J shed 4 bases, with 20 bases lying between them. The CDR3 is made up of 17 amino acids. Per the germline V gene, CDR1 is SEHNR and CDR2 is FQNEAQ (reference sequence). In DNA form, the CDR3 reads TGTGCCAGCAGCTTATTGTCCCTCGCAGAAACGGGCTATGGCTACACCTTC. Residues: CASSLLSLAETGYGYTF.

This clonotype was detected ten times or more. In DNA, the CDR3 is TGTGCCAGCAGAAAAGGGGGATCACCCCTCCACTTT. Its protein product is CASRKGGSPLHF. The rearrangement links TRBV12-3 or TRBV12-4 to TRBJ1-6; perhaps TRBD1 as D (6 bases). V gave up 6 bases and J gave up 10 bases, with 10 bases separating them. The CDR3 covers 12 residues.

The genes are TRBV7-2 and TRBJ2-3, with D perhaps being TRBD1 or TRBD2 (6 bases each). Trimming left V 5 bases short and J 9 bases short, with 24 bases between. This CDR3 is built from 16 residues. Germline V gene lookup returns CDR1 SGHTA and CDR2 FQGNSA. The CDR3 bases are TGTGCCAGCAGCGCCGGGACATTCCCTAGCGCGGGGACGCAGTATTTT. Translated, it gives CASSAGTFPSAGTQYF. The complete variable domain, with remaining parts taken from reference TRBV7-2 and TRBJ2-3, reads GAGVSQSPSNKVTEKGKDVELRCDPISGHTALYWYRQSLGQGLEFLIYFQGNSAPDKSGLPSDRFSAERTGGSVSTLTIQRTQQEDSAVYLCASSAGTFPSAGTQYFGPGTRLTVL.

This clonotype was counted many times. The V gene is TRBV7-9, the J gene TRBJ1-4; possible D gene TRBD1, 5 bases. The length of the CDR3 is 16 residues. Trimming shortened V by 4 bases and J by 0 bases, and 12 bases separated the two germline ends. Looked up from germline, CDR1 is SEHNR and CDR2 is FQNEAQ (reference sequence). The CDR3 reads CASSYRQSATNEKLFF. CDR3 coding DNA: TGTGCCAGCAGCTACAGACAGTCTGCAACTAATGAAAAACTGTTTTTT.

This clonotype was counted ten times or more. V usage is TRBV7-2 and J usage is TRBJ2-4, with 9 bases lining up with TRBD2. The germline CDR1 and CDR2 sequences are SGHTA and FQGNSA. Trimming cost V 8 bases and J 0 bases; bases outside gene matches: 5. The length of the CDR3 is 15 residues. CDR3 in DNA: TGTGCCAGCGGGGGTAGCGGGAGAGCCAAAAACATTCAGTACTTC. It yields the protein CASGGSGRAKNIQYF.

At least ten counts were recorded for this clonotype. V is TRBV19 and J is TRBJ1-5; 9 positions agree with TRBD1. V trimming: 4 bases; J trimming: 9 bases; junction bases outside the gene matches: 7. The CDR3 extends over 14 amino acids. CDR1 is LNHDA and CDR2 is SQIVND in the germline V gene (reference sequence). CDR3 loop: CASSTRDRDWPQHF. The DNA of the CDR3 is TGTGCCAGTAGTACGCGGGACAGGGACTGGCCCCAGCATTTT.

This clonotype came up many times. The gene calls are TRBV9 and TRBJ1-2, with D possibly TRBD1 on 5 matching bases. With 6 bases removed from V and 7 bases from J, the gap between germline ends came to 22 bases. Germline loops: CDR1 SGDLS, CDR2 YYNGEE. The CDR3 is 15 residues long. The CDR3 region has the DNA TGTGCCAGCACGAAATCGGCGGGACTAACCGGTGGCTACACCTTC. Amino acids: CASTKSAGLTGGYTF.

This clonotype has at least ten counts. This chain connects TRBV7-2 to TRBJ2-1; TRBD1 aligns across 10 bases. Unmatched junction bases numbered 2, after V lost 2 bases and J lost 1 base. CDR1 SGHTA and CDR2 FQGNSA come from the germline V gene. This CDR3 contains 16 residues. The CDR3 protein is CASSLRDRGSYNEQFF. As DNA, the CDR3 is TGTGCCAGCAGCTTAAGGGACAGGGGATCCTACAATGAGCAGTTCTTC.

The rearrangement links TRBV2 to TRBJ2-7, with D perhaps given as TRBD1 or TRBD2 (5 bases each). Trimming stripped 6 bases from V and 7 bases from J, with 13 bases between. This CDR3 spans 12 amino acids. Germline V gene lookup returns CDR1 SNHLY and CDR2 FYNNEI. CDR3 residues: CASSRRDGEQYF. The CDR3 bases are TGTGCCAGCAGCCGACGGGACGGGGAGCAGTACTTC. The whole variable domain, remainder taken from reference TRBV2 and TRBJ2-7, is EPEVTQTPSHQVTQMGQEVILRCVPISNHLYFYWYRQILGQKVEFLVSFYNNEISEKSEIFDDQFSVERPDGSNFTLKIRSTKLEDSAMYFCASSRRDGEQYFGPGTRLTVT.

This clonotype appeared a few times. The chain links TRBV7-2 to TRBJ2-7, with no clear D. The V gene lost 0 bases and the J gene lost 4 bases, with 13 bases spanning the gap. The CDR3 is made up of 15 amino acids. The germline gives CDR1 SGHTA, CDR2 FQGNSA. CDR3 sequence reads: CASSLAGQRGYEQYF. The DNA for the CDR3 is TGTGCCAGCAGCTTAGCGGGCCAGAGAGGATACGAGCAGTACTTC.